This passage covers 30 T cell receptor beta chains from one sample sequenced in a study of beta chain features in type 1 diabetes. Findings of the study overall: TCRB CDR3s from Type 1 diabetes patients were moderately but significantly shorter in all four CD4+ subsets.

No antigen is known for these receptors. Expressed TCRB transcripts were sequenced because the entire RNA isolate underwent reverse transcription. TCRdb keeps only in-frame clones here, not all; method: immunoSEQ multiplex PCR. The sample yields hundreds of thousands of clones, roughly an eighth seen once. Sample: naive CD4+ T cells from blood. Source of these receptors: a man aged 30 to 45 with type 1 diabetes.

The rearrangement links TRBV15 to TRBJ2-4; 9 nucleotides align to TRBD2. The CDR3 runs to 17 residues. The trim removed 0 bases at V and 2 bases at J, leaving 5 bases unmatched. The V gene's germline CDR1 is LNHNV and CDR2 YYDKDF (reference sequence). CDR3 bases: TGTGCCACCAGCAGAGATAGCGGGAGCGGAACCAAAAACATTCAGTACTTC. Residues: CATSRDSGSGTKNIQYF.

V and J are TRBV7-9 and TRBJ2-5; the D gene is possibly TRBD2 (6 bases). The germline CDR1 and CDR2 sequences are SEHNR and FQNEAQ (reference sequence). Trimming took 3 bases from V and 5 from J, leaving 7 bases between them. CDR3 length: 12 residues. The CDR3 loop reads CASSFAGETQYF. The CDR3 DNA reads as TGTGCCAGCAGCTTTGCGGGGGAGACCCAGTACTTC.

V usage is TRBV5-4 and J usage is TRBJ2-5; a possible D gene is TRBD2 (7 bases). V was shortened by 3 bases and J by 9 bases, with 33 bases between the two germline ends. Germline V gene sequence: CDR1 SGHNT, CDR2 YYREEE (reference sequence). The CDR3 contains 19 residues. DNA for the CDR3: TGTGCCAGCAGCTCGCCAGGGGTAGCGGGTAGTCTTAGGGGCGGGGCCCAGTACTTC. It yields the protein CASSSPGVAGSLRGGAQYF.

The chain uses TRBV5-1 and TRBJ2-1, with 9 bases lining up with TRBD2. The CDR3 contains 19 residues. J lost 8 bases, V lost 1 base, and 19 bases had no gene match. CDR1 is SGHRS and CDR2 is YFSETQ in the germline V gene. CDR3 protein: CASSLRSQGDGTSPYEQFF. CDR3 bases: TGCGCCAGCAGCTTGAGGTCGCAGGGTGACGGGACTAGCCCCTATGAGCAGTTCTTC. The whole variable domain, remainder taken from reference TRBV5-1 and TRBJ2-1, is KAGVTQTPRYLIKTRGQQVTLSCSPISGHRSVSWYQQTPGQGLQFLFEYFSETQRNKGNFPGRFSGRQFSNSRSEMNVSTLELGDSALYLCASSLRSQGDGTSPYEQFFGPGTRLTVL.

A few counts support this clone. V usage is TRBV5-1 and J usage is TRBJ2-1; 11 nucleotides line up with TRBD1. Germline CDR1 reads SGHRS; CDR2 reads YFSETQ. The CDR3 consists of 15 residues. J was trimmed by 8 bases and V by 4 bases; bases with no gene match: 8. Here the CDR3 DNA reads TGCGCCAGCAGCCCTATGCCGGGACAGGGGGATGAGCAGTTCTTC. Residues: CASSPMPGQGDEQFF. Full variable domain (outside the CDR3, taken from reference TRBV5-1 and TRBJ2-1): KAGVTQTPRYLIKTRGQQVTLSCSPISGHRSVSWYQQTPGQGLQFLFEYFSETQRNKGNFPGRFSGRQFSNSRSEMNVSTLELGDSALYLCASSPMPGQGDEQFFGPGTRLTVL.

In its sample, this clone was seen a few times. This chain joins TRBV15 and TRBJ2-7; 12 positions agree with TRBD2. Trimming at V came to 3 bases and at J to 3 bases, leaving 6 bases not matched to a gene. Germline V gene lookup returns CDR1 LNHNV and CDR2 YYDKDF (reference sequence). The CDR3 extends over 16 amino acids. The DNA of the CDR3 is TGTGCCACCAGCAGGACGAGGACTAGCGGGAACTACGAGCAGTACTTC. It codes for CATSRTRTSGNYEQYF.

The V call is TRBV27, the J call TRBJ2-7; 14 bases match TRBD2. CDR1 and CDR2 (germline): MNHEY, SMNVEV (reference sequence). This CDR3 region has 15 residues. V was pared by 5 bases and J by 9 bases, with 9 bases of the junction left unmatched. The CDR3 DNA follows: TGTGCCAGCAGTGGAGGGACTAGCGGGAGTAGCAGGCAGTACTTC. The encoded protein is CASSGGTSGSSRQYF.

A few counts support this clone. The V and J genes are TRBV2 and TRBJ2-1; 11 positions match TRBD2. Germline lookup yields CDR1 SNHLY and CDR2 FYNNEI. This CDR3 comprises 15 residues. V gave up 7 bases and J gave up 5 bases; unmatched junction bases: 7. In DNA, the CDR3 is TGTGCCAGCAAAGTGGGACTAGCGGACAACAATGAGCAGTTCTTC. This translates into CASKVGLADNNEQFF.

Only a few counts were recorded for this clone. The chain has TRBV5-1 and TRBJ2-2; possibly TRBD2 for D (5 bases). This CDR3 comprises 14 residues. The ends were cut back, 2 bases at V and 5 bases at J, with 10 bases in the middle. Looked up from germline, CDR1 is SGHRS and CDR2 is YFSETQ. The CDR3 bases are TGCGCCAGCAGCTTCAACGGGGTAACCGGGGAGCTGTTTTTT. It codes for CASSFNGVTGELFF.

CDR3 DNA: TGTGCCAGCAGGGGACAGGGATACAATGAGCAGTTCTTC. Translated: CASRGQGYNEQFF. The J gene is TRBJ2-1, the V gene TRBV6-1, with TRBD1 matching over 9 bases. CDR3 length: 13 residues. Germline CDR1 is MNHNS and CDR2 is SASEGT. Germline trimming cut 6 bases from V and 4 bases from J; bases unmatched to any gene: 1.

The genes are TRBV11-3 and TRBJ2-7; 8 nucleotides agree with TRBD1. Trimming at V came to 5 bases and at J to 2 bases, leaving 8 bases not matched to a gene. The CDR3 runs to 15 residues. Germline CDR1 is SGHNT and CDR2 is YENEEA. The CDR3 loop is CASSPSRDRTYEQYF. CDR3 DNA: TGTGCCAGCAGCCCCAGCCGGGACAGGACCTACGAGCAGTACTTC.

This clone was observed a handful of times. Within the sample, other DNA sequences also encode this same CDR3. V is TRBV5-1 and J is TRBJ2-1; TRBD2 might be the D (5 bases). V was trimmed by 4 bases and J by 7 bases, leaving 9 bases between them. CDR1 SGHRS and CDR2 YFSETQ come from the germline V gene. The CDR3 has 12 amino acids. The CDR3 loop reads CASSLTNNEQFF. CDR3 bases: TGCGCCAGCAGCCTGACTAATAATGAGCAGTTCTTC.

The chain combines TRBV19 with TRBJ2-7; a possible D gene is TRBD1 (6 bases). Trimming took off 7 bases at V and 4 bases at J, with 17 bases between the two ends. The germline gives CDR1 LNHDA, CDR2 SQIVND (reference sequence). CDR3 length: 14 residues. The CDR3 nucleotides read TGTGCCAGTAAAAATCGCGCCAGGGGATACGAGCAGTACTTC. Protein: CASKNRARGYEQYF.

The chain is built from TRBV5-6 and TRBJ2-7; tentative D call: TRBD1 (6 bases). Germline lookup yields CDR1 SGHDT and CDR2 YYEEEE. CDR3 length: 16 amino acids. V lost 2 bases, J lost 3 bases, and 18 bases lay in between. Here the CDR3 reads CASSLFLGQTLYEQYF. CDR3 nucleotides: TGTGCCAGCAGCTTATTTCTGGGACAAACTCTCTACGAGCAGTACTTC.

This clone was seen a handful of times. The gene calls are TRBV5-4 and TRBJ2-5; possible D gene TRBD2, 6 bases. The CDR3 is 15 residues long. CDR1 is SGHNT, CDR2 YYREEE, per germline (reference sequence). V lost 3 bases and J lost 1, with 13 bases in between. CDR3 loop: CASSSFKTSQETQYF. The DNA for the CDR3 is TGTGCCAGCAGCTCCTTCAAGACTAGCCAAGAGACCCAGTACTTC.

The rearrangement links TRBV9 to TRBJ2-2, with 7 nucleotides matching TRBD2. CDR1 is SGDLS, CDR2 YYNGEE, per germline. Losses at the gene ends were 5 bases for V and 5 bases for J; bases not matched to a gene: 9. CDR3 size: 15 residues. The CDR3 loop is CASSETSKGTGELFF. The CDR3 bases are TGTGCCAGCAGTGAGACTAGCAAGGGTACCGGGGAGCTGTTTTTT.

The table lists this clone with a few counts. The rearrangement links TRBV29-1 to TRBJ1-3; D is undetermined. This CDR3 has 13 residues. The germline V gene has CDR1 SQVTM and CDR2 ANQGSEA. The V gene lost 7 bases and the J gene lost 3 bases, with 13 bases spanning the gap. This chain's CDR3 is CSGTGLVGNTIYF. The CDR3 nucleotides are TGCAGCGGCACGGGGTTGGTTGGAAACACCATATATTTT.

The chain uses TRBV7-9 and TRBJ2-1; TRBD1 matches 11 bases. Germline CDR1 is SEHNR and CDR2 is FQNEAQ (reference sequence). The CDR3 spans 14 residues. The ends lost 3 bases at V and 9 bases at J; junction bases unmatched: 4. CDR3 protein: CASSFRTGGTEQFF. CDR3 DNA sequence: TGTGCCAGCAGCTTCCGGACAGGGGGCACTGAGCAGTTCTTC.

A few counts support this clone. The genes are TRBV10-3 and TRBJ2-2; 8 nucleotides align to TRBD1. This CDR3 has 14 residues. The germline V gene encodes CDR1 ENHRY and CDR2 SYGVKD. V lost 7 bases to trimming and J lost 1 base; unmatched junction nucleotides: 2. The CDR3 loop is CAITGQGNTGELFF. The CDR3 bases are TGTGCCATCACCGGACAGGGGAACACCGGGGAGCTGTTTTTT.

The V and J genes are TRBV5-4 and TRBJ2-7; the D gene is possibly TRBD2 (6 bases). In germline, CDR1 is SGHNT, CDR2 YYREEE (reference sequence). Trimming stripped 4 bases from V and 6 bases from J, with 20 bases between. The CDR3 consists of 15 residues. CDR3 coding DNA: TGTGCCAGCAGCCTCCCCGGTCGGGACTTCCGCGAGCAGTACTTC. Its translation: CASSLPGRDFREQYF.

This clone was detected only a few times. V usage is TRBV6-1 and J usage is TRBJ2-7, with TRBD1 identical over 8 bases. Germline CDR1 reads MNHNS; CDR2 reads SASEGT. The CDR3 extends over 15 amino acids. Trimming removed 6 bases from V and 0 bases from J; junction bases left unmatched: 7. CDR3 nucleotide sequence: TGTGCCAGCAGGGCTGACAGGGGCCTCTCCTACGAGCAGTACTTC. As protein: CASRADRGLSYEQYF.

The chain recombines TRBV7-9 with TRBJ2-7; 8 bases line up with TRBD1. Germline CDR1 is SEHNR and CDR2 is FQNEAQ (reference sequence). V was pared by 5 bases and J by 7 bases, with 10 bases of the junction left unmatched. This CDR3 is built from 14 residues. CDR3 residues: CASSPGQGFGEQYF. CDR3 nucleotides: TGTGCCAGCAGCCCTGGACAGGGTTTCGGAGAGCAGTACTTC.

The chain couples TRBV4-3 to TRBJ2-7; 11 bases are a match to TRBD2. V dropped 4 bases and J dropped 7; count of bases not matched to a gene: 9. This CDR3 comprises 15 residues. Germline assignment: CDR1 LGHNA and CDR2 YSLEER. CDR3: CASSLPLAGGSEQYF. The CDR3 DNA sequence: TGCGCCAGCAGCCTGCCGCTAGCGGGAGGTAGTGAGCAGTACTTC.

This clone was counted a few times. This sequence joins TRBV11-2 and TRBJ2-7, with 10 bases identical to TRBD2. Looked up from germline, CDR1 is SGHAT and CDR2 is FQNNGV. V trimming: 3 bases; J trimming: 2 bases; junction bases outside the gene matches: 1. The CDR3 runs to 14 residues. This chain's CDR3 is CASSFTSGTYEQYF. In DNA, the CDR3 is TGTGCCAGCAGCTTTACTAGCGGGACCTACGAGCAGTACTTC. Filled out from reference TRBV11-2 and TRBJ2-7, the complete variable domain reads EAGVAQSPRYKIIEKRQSVAFWCNPISGHATLYWYQQILGQGPKLLIQFQNNGVVDDSQLPKDRFSAERLKGVDSTLKIQPAKLEDSAVYLCASSFTSGTYEQYFGPGTRLTVT.

The chain employs TRBV5-1 and TRBJ1-1; maybe TRBD1 (5 bases). The CDR3 is 14 amino acids. Trimming cost V 0 bases and J 3 bases, with 9 bases left between them. Germline CDR1 is SGHRS and CDR2 is YFSETQ. In DNA, the CDR3 is TGCGCCAGCAGCTTGGCCGGGGGGGACACTGAAGCTTTCTTT. This sequence encodes CASSLAGGDTEAFF. Filled out from reference TRBV5-1 and TRBJ1-1, the complete variable domain reads KAGVTQTPRYLIKTRGQQVTLSCSPISGHRSVSWYQQTPGQGLQFLFEYFSETQRNKGNFPGRFSGRQFSNSRSEMNVSTLELGDSALYLCASSLAGGDTEAFFGQGTRLTVV.

The chain joins TRBV15 to TRBJ2-7; 8 bases are shared with TRBD2. Trimming took 5 bases from V and 5 from J; bases not matched to a gene: 14. Germline V lookup: CDR1 LNHNV, CDR2 YYDKDF (reference sequence). This CDR3 has 16 amino acids. CDR3 nucleotides: TGTGCCACCAGCTCCGGAGGGAGCGGGAGTCTGGACGAGCAGTACTTC. Its translation is CATSSGGSGSLDEQYF.

This clone was recorded a few times. The chain recombines TRBV29-1 with TRBJ2-7, with D tentatively TRBD1 (5 bases). The CDR3 loop spans 13 amino acids. The germline V gene encodes CDR1 SQVTM and CDR2 ANQGSEA. Trimming pared 4 bases from V and 7 bases from J, leaving 17 bases between. CDR3 sequence (DNA): TGCAGCGTTGCAGGGTCTCCTCCAACGGAGCAGTACTTC. This gives the protein CSVAGSPPTEQYF.

This clone has more than one count but fewer than ten. The chain uses TRBV11-3 and TRBJ1-3, with TRBD1 identical over 7 bases. The CDR3 is made up of 15 amino acids. Per germline, CDR1 SGHNT and CDR2 YENEEA. J was trimmed by 2 bases and V by 5 bases; bases with no gene match: 6. The CDR3 coding sequence is TGTGCCAGCAGCCCCGGGACAGCCCCTGGAAACACCATATATTTT. Amino acid sequence: CASSPGTAPGNTIYF.

The chain has TRBV2 and TRBJ1-1; TRBD1 might be the D (6 bases). Per germline, CDR1 SNHLY and CDR2 FYNNEI. Trimming pared 5 bases from V and 0 bases from J, leaving 16 bases between. The CDR3 runs 16 residues. CDR3 DNA: TGTGCCAGCAGTCCCCGACAGGCCTTTATGAACACTGAAGCTTTCTTT. Translated: CASSPRQAFMNTEAFF.

The chain is built from TRBV28 and TRBJ2-1; D might be TRBD2 (6 bases). The CDR3 contains 18 residues. Trimming left V 2 bases short and J 0 bases short, with 17 bases between. Germline V gene sequence: CDR1 MDHEN, CDR2 SYDVKM. The CDR3 reads CASSLRGPGDVSYNEQFF. CDR3 nucleotide sequence: TGTGCCAGCAGTTTACGAGGTCCGGGAGACGTCTCCTACAATGAGCAGTTCTTC.